This T cell receptor (beta chain) originates from a study of CD8+CD57+ T cells in acquired aplastic anemia. In the study overall: Sorted CD4+ and CD8+ cells yielded DNA averaging roughly 3.3 ug. CD4+ cells from healthy donors averaged roughly 11 million reads.

TCR beta VDJ and CDR3 profiles were obtained from a genomic DNA template. TCRdb independently ran MiXCR on the reads; one entry per CDR3 protein. Of 110,000 or so distinct CDR3 sequences listed, 50% to 65% are singletons. V lost 11 bases and J lost 5, with 16 bases in between. Germline lookup yields CDR1 ENHRY and CDR2 SYGVKD. The CDR3 spans 13 residues. General study findings and limits: A set of about 28 CD8+ CDR3 sequences was shared between patients and controls, and these sequences appeared highly expressed in patients.

Of note for this clonotype: Its antigen is currently unknown.

This chain links TRBV10-3 with TRBJ2-1; tentatively, D is TRBD2 (6 bases). The origin of this receptor is a human donor in good health, serving as a control. Sequenced: sorted CD4+, CD8+, or CD8+CD57+ T cells (not recorded which) from PBMCs. The chain's CDR3 is CAFRDSTDNEQFF. DNA for the CDR3: TGTGCCTTCCGGGACTCCACCGACAATGAGCAGTTCTTC.